What follows are 29 T cell receptor beta chains derived from one specimen sequenced in a study of post-analysis software for immune sequencing data. General observations from the study: Five or six TRBV segments were more frequent in patients than controls; TRBV5-6, TRBV5-1 and TRBV20-1 belonged to this group.

The TCR beta cDNA libraries carried unique molecular identifiers. TCRdb analysed the PCR reads with MiXCR anew, one entry per CDR3 protein. The sample includes roughly 620,000 distinct CDR3 sequences, 44% of them seen just once. Which antigens these TCRs recognize remains unknown. The sequenced sample consisted of blood. These receptors all stem from a girl aged 10-17 years with multiple sclerosis.

The CDR3 loop is CASSFSWEQYF. The CDR3 bases are TGTGCCAGCAGCTTTTCTTGGGAGCAGTACTTC. The chain uses TRBV7-9 and TRBJ2-5, with D perhaps matching TRBD2 (5 bases). The CDR3 extends over 11 amino acids. In germline, CDR1 is SEHNR, CDR2 FQNEAQ (reference sequence). V lost 3 bases and J lost 11, with 10 bases in between.

This clonotype was detected many times. V gene TRBV12-3 or TRBV12-4 combines with J gene TRBJ2-1; the D gene is possibly TRBD2 (6 bases). The CDR3 is made up of 12 amino acids. V dropped 6 bases and J dropped 6 bases, with 9 bases sitting between them. The CDR3 DNA reads TGTGCCAGCAGCCCCGGGAGCAATGAGCAGTTCTTC. This sequence encodes CASSPGSNEQFF.

A single count supports this clonotype. V and J are TRBV5-1 and TRBJ2-4; D perhaps matches TRBD1 (6 bases). From germline, CDR1 is SGHRS and CDR2 YFSETQ. This CDR3 comprises 16 residues. V was shortened by 2 bases and J by 1 base, with 13 bases between the two germline ends. CDR3 DNA sequence: TGCGCCAGCAGCTTCGACAGGATGGGGGCCAAAAACATTCAGTACTTC. Protein sequence: CASSFDRMGAKNIQYF.

CDR3: CASRTPQDGYTF. CDR3 nucleotides: TGTGCCAGCAGGACCCCGCAAGATGGCTACACCTTC. V usage is TRBV12-3 or TRBV12-4 and J usage is TRBJ1-2; no clear D. This CDR3 is 12 amino acids long. The V end lost 6 bases, the J end lost 6 bases, and 11 bases lay between the germline ends.

This clonotype came up a few times. This chain connects TRBV7-2 to TRBJ2-3, with D perhaps matching TRBD2 (5 bases). CDR3 length: 15 amino acids. Trimming took off 2 bases at V and 1 base at J, with 10 bases between the two ends. Germline CDR1 reads SGHTA; CDR2 reads FQGNSA. CDR3 protein: CASSLSGRRTDTQYF. As DNA, the CDR3 is TGTGCCAGCAGCTTATCGGGGAGACGCACAGATACGCAGTATTTT.

This clonotype was recorded only once. The rearrangement uses TRBV20-1 and TRBJ2-3; no clear D. Per germline, CDR1 DFQATT and CDR2 SNEGSKA (reference sequence). V gave up 1 base and J gave up 0 bases, with 5 bases separating them. This CDR3 region has 13 residues. This CDR3 is CSARGGSTDTQYF. The DNA of the CDR3 is TGCAGTGCTAGAGGGGGTAGCACAGATACGCAGTATTTT.

Comment on this clonotype: With a much larger clone just one base away, this may be a read error. The chain is built from TRBV20-1 and TRBJ2-7, with D possibly being TRBD2 (7 bases). The J call may be wrong; the DNA end is better matched by TRBJ2-5. CDR1 is DFQATT and CDR2 is SNEGSKA in the germline V gene (reference sequence). The CDR3 covers 18 residues. CDR3 nucleotide sequence: TGCAGTGCTAGAGATGACCGCATGAGGGGGGGAAACCAAGAGACCCAGTACTTC. As protein: CSARDDRMRGGNQETQYF.

This chain connects TRBV12-3 or TRBV12-4 to TRBJ2-7; possible D gene TRBD2, 6 bases. This CDR3 is built from 12 residues. V gave up 10 bases and J gave up 3 bases, with 13 bases separating them. The CDR3 nucleotides are TGTGCCACCAGGAGGGCCGGCTACGAGCAGTACTTC. This encodes CATRRAGYEQYF.

This chain links TRBV5-6 with TRBJ2-7; no clear D. The germline V gene encodes CDR1 SGHDT and CDR2 YYEEEE. This CDR3 has 15 residues. Trimming left V 3 bases short and J 3 bases short, with 16 bases between. This chain's CDR3 is CASSSVGQKSYEQYF. The CDR3, as DNA: TGTGCCAGCAGCTCGGTAGGCCAGAAAAGCTACGAGCAGTACTTC.

J is TRBJ2-6 and V is TRBV5-5; D gene ambiguous. V was clipped by 4 bases and J by 0 bases, with 8 bases between them. The CDR3 has 15 residues. Germline-derived CDR1 and CDR2 are SGHKS and YYEKEE (reference sequence). The chain's CDR3 is CASSGTDSGANVLTF. The CDR3 DNA follows: TGTGCCAGCAGCGGCACGGACTCTGGGGCCAACGTCCTGACTTTC. Drawing the rest from reference TRBV5-5 and TRBJ2-6, the complete variable domain is DAGVTQSPTHLIKTRGQQVTLRCSPISGHKSVSWYQQVLGQGPQFIFQYYEKEERGRGNFPDRFSARQFPNYSSELNVNALLLGDSALYLCASSGTDSGANVLTFGAGSRLTVL.

This clonotype was seen more than once but under ten times. The chain links TRBV13 to TRBJ2-7, with 7 bases that match TRBD1. The CDR3 runs 14 residues. Germline CDR1 is PRHDT and CDR2 is FYEKMQ (reference sequence). Trimming removed 5 bases from V and 4 bases from J; junction bases left unmatched: 8. CDR3 loop: CASSPPPGGYEQYF. The CDR3 nucleotides are TGTGCCAGCAGCCCCCCCCCAGGGGGTTACGAGCAGTACTTC. Combining the CDR3 with reference TRBV13 and TRBJ2-7 gives the whole variable domain AAGVIQSPRHLIKEKRETATLKCYPIPRHDTVYWYQQGPGQDPQFLISFYEKMQSDKGSIPDRFSAQQFSDYHSELNMSSLELGDSALYFCASSPPPGGYEQYFGPGTRLTVT.

CDR3 loop: CASSTAGTSGTSQYF. The DNA for the CDR3 is TGTGCCAGCAGCACGGCCGGGACTAGCGGGACCTCGCAGTATTTT. The chain links TRBV21-1 to TRBJ2-3; TRBD2, the D gene given by the table, was not confirmed from the DNA. TRBV21-1 is a recognized pseudogene. The CDR3 spans 15 residues.

The CDR3 sequence is CASSLAMGGGFNSPLHF. The CDR3 region has the DNA TGTGCCAGCAGCTTAGCGATGGGAGGGGGGTTTAATTCACCCCTCCACTTT. The chain joins TRBV7-8 to TRBJ1-6; the D gene is possibly TRBD1 (6 bases). The V end was cut by 0 bases, the J end by 6 bases, with 15 bases between. CDR1 SGHVS and CDR2 FQNEAQ come from the germline V gene. The CDR3 sequence is 17 residues long.

This clonotype was seen a few times. V is TRBV10-3 and J is TRBJ2-1, with 7 bases aligning to TRBD2. The CDR3 consists of 15 residues. CDR1 and CDR2 from the germline V gene are ENHRY and SYGVKD. Losses at the gene ends were 10 bases for V and 2 bases for J; bases not matched to a gene: 11. The CDR3 sequence: CATDAGTTTYNEQFF. The CDR3 nucleotides read TGTGCCACCGATGCCGGGACTACTACCTACAATGAGCAGTTCTTC.

In its sample, this clonotype was seen once. This chain connects TRBV5-1 to TRBJ2-3; the match to TRBD1 covers 9 bases. Unmatched junction bases numbered 7, after V lost 7 bases and J lost 4 bases. The CDR3 length is 14 residues. Germline CDR1 and CDR2: SGHRS and YFSETQ. The CDR3 reads CASRLGTGSDTQYF. CDR3 coding DNA: TGCGCCAGCCGACTCGGGACAGGGTCAGATACGCAGTATTTT.

This clonotype was observed a handful of times. The chain has TRBV9 and TRBJ2-4; unclear D gene. The end of the DNA is better explained by TRBJ2-7, so the J call may be wrong. Germline CDR1 and CDR2: SGDLS and YYNGEE. This CDR3 is built from 16 residues. CDR3 in DNA: TGTGCCAGCAGCGTAGCCGCGTTTGTAGGGTACGACGAGCAGTACTTC. Its protein product is CASSVAAFVGYDEQYF.

CDR3 in amino acids: CASTQEGGAPSNYGYTF. CDR3 nucleotides: TGTGCCAGCACCCAGGAAGGAGGGGCACCCTCTAACTATGGCTACACCTTC. The rearrangement uses TRBV6-4 and TRBJ1-2; D perhaps matches TRBD1 (5 bases). The CDR3 contains 17 residues. Trimming shortened V by 7 bases and J by 0 bases, and 21 bases separated the two germline ends. The germline CDR1 and CDR2 sequences are MRHNA and SNTAGT.

The chain combines TRBV7-6 with TRBJ2-3; 11 nucleotides match TRBD1. This CDR3 contains 15 residues. CDR1 and CDR2 (germline): SGHVS, FNYEAQ. The J segment lost 7 bases and the V segment lost 5 bases, leaving 8 bases of the junction unmatched. The CDR3 nucleotides are TGTGCCAGCAGCCCCGACCGGGACAGGGGGTATACGCAGTATTTT. Its translation: CASSPDRDRGYTQYF.

A few counts support this clonotype. This chain connects TRBV7-2 to TRBJ1-6, with D tentatively TRBD1 (5 bases). Germline CDR1 reads SGHTA; CDR2 reads FQGNSA. V was clipped by 5 bases and J by 7 bases, with 12 bases between them. The CDR3 is 14 amino acids. The DNA for the CDR3 is TGTGCCAGCAGCCCGGGACGGGGAAATTCACCCCTCCACTTT. This gives the protein CASSPGRGNSPLHF. The complete variable domain, with remaining parts taken from reference TRBV7-2 and TRBJ1-6, reads GAGVSQSPSNKVTEKGKDVELRCDPISGHTALYWYRQSLGQGLEFLIYFQGNSAPDKSGLPSDRFSAERTGGSVSTLTIQRTQQEDSAVYLCASSPGRGNSPLHFGNGTRLTVT.

The chain uses TRBV6-1 and TRBJ2-1, with D perhaps being TRBD1 or TRBD2 (5 bases each). This CDR3 comprises 15 residues. The germline V and J ends were trimmed by 6 bases and 0 bases, with 12 bases remaining between them. The germline V gene has CDR1 MNHNS and CDR2 SASEGT. DNA for the CDR3: TGTGCCAGCAGGGATTGGGGGAGCTCCTACAATGAGCAGTTCTTC. It codes for CASRDWGSSYNEQFF.

The CDR3 DNA is TGTGCCAGCAGCTTTGGACAGCAGACTGAAGCTTTCTTT. Its translation: CASSFGQQTEAFF. The genes are TRBV7-3 and TRBJ1-1; D possibly corresponds to TRBD1 (6 bases). V lost 3 bases to trimming and J lost 5 bases, with 10 bases between them. CDR3 length: 13 residues. Germline CDR1 reads SGHTA; CDR2 reads FQGTGA.

DNA for the CDR3: TGTGCCAGCAGCCAGCGTAGCCCCCCGCGGCATTCAGGGGCCAACGTCCTGACTTTC. It yields the protein CASSQRSPPRHSGANVLTF. The J gene is TRBJ2-6, the V gene TRBV7-9; D remains unclear. CDR1 SEHNR and CDR2 FQNEAQ come from the germline V gene (reference sequence). Deletions cut 5 bases from V and 4 bases from J, with 24 bases between. This CDR3 comprises 19 residues.

The gene calls are TRBV7-9 and TRBJ1-2; 7 bases agree with TRBD1. V lost 3 bases and J lost 6; bases outside the gene matches: 7. The CDR3 has 14 residues. Looked up from germline, CDR1 is SEHNR and CDR2 is FQNEAQ (reference sequence). The CDR3 spells CASSFGDRVHGYTF. The DNA for the CDR3 is TGTGCCAGCAGCTTCGGTGACAGGGTCCATGGCTACACCTTC.

The rearrangement links TRBV7-9 to TRBJ2-7; 8 bases fit TRBD1. CDR1 SEHNR and CDR2 FQNEAQ come from the germline V gene (reference sequence). This CDR3 contains 15 residues. The V gene end was trimmed by 2 bases and the J gene end by 0 bases; junction bases not matched to a gene: 3. The CDR3 DNA is TGTGCCAGCAGCTTACCGACAGGGGCCTCCTACGAGCAGTACTTC. This codes for CASSLPTGASYEQYF.

The V gene is TRBV20-1, the J gene TRBJ1-1, with 9 bases fitting TRBD1. The CDR3 covers 14 residues. Looked up from germline, CDR1 is DFQATT and CDR2 is SNEGSKA (reference sequence). V lost 7 bases to trimming and J lost 4 bases; unmatched junction nucleotides: 10. This CDR3 reads CSGTGVGFGTEAFF. The CDR3 DNA reads as TGCAGTGGGACAGGGGTTGGATTTGGCACTGAAGCTTTCTTT.

This clonotype occurred a few times. V usage is TRBV18 and J usage is TRBJ2-5; D not certain. The CDR3 is 13 residues long. The germline gives CDR1 KGHSH, CDR2 LQKENI. Between the trimmed V and J ends, which lost 0 bases and 5 bases, there was a span of 7 bases. The CDR3 loop reads CASSPPASETQYF. CDR3 DNA: TGTGCCAGCTCACCACCGGCGTCCGAGACCCAGTACTTC.

This clonotype was counted only a few times. The chain couples TRBV7-3 to TRBJ2-4; tentative D call: TRBD1 (6 bases). Germline V gene data show CDR1 as SGHTA and CDR2 as FQGTGA. The CDR3 covers 14 residues. The V and J ends lost 1 base and 7 bases respectively, with 11 bases between them. CDR3 DNA sequence: TGTGCCAGCAGCTTAAGGGATAGGGGGAACATTCAGTACTTC. Its protein is CASSLRDRGNIQYF.

This chain uses TRBV12-3 or TRBV12-4 with TRBJ1-4, with TRBD1 identical over 7 bases. This CDR3 is 14 amino acids long. The ends lost 6 bases at V and 3 bases at J; junction bases unmatched: 4. DNA of the CDR3: TGTGCCAGCAGAGACGGGACAGCTAATGAAAAACTGTTTTTT. It encodes CASRDGTANEKLFF.

The V gene is TRBV12-3 or TRBV12-4, the J gene TRBJ2-7, with TRBD2 as a possible D gene (7 bases). The CDR3 has 14 residues. Trimming removed 7 bases from V and 4 bases from J, with 17 bases in between. CDR3 nucleotides: TGTGCCAGCAAACCACAGGGAGGGGGATACGAGCAGTACTTC. Translating it yields CASKPQGGGYEQYF.